Listed below are T cell receptor beta chains from one sample, sequenced in a study of T cell responses to AZD1222 COVID-19 vaccine. Clones were read by immunoSEQ multiplex PCR, and TCRdb kept only the in-frame ones, dropping some. The sample consists of fewer than 110,000 clones, roughly nine tenths of them appearing once. This specimen consisted of peripheral blood, obtained on day 0 of AZD1222 vaccination. Receptors were obtained from an adult in good health. CDR3s leave out the opening cysteine and the closing phenylalanine or tryptophan. Fields, in order: V gene, clone size, J gene, CDR3 protein. Clone size is given for some rows only: seen once, a few or many times, or a class if the clone is expanded.

TRBV7-9	NA	TRBJ1-4	ASSNPQFQNEKLF
TRBV3-1/TRBV3-2	NA	TRBJ1-6	ASSQDPGASPLH
TRBV6-5	NA	TRBJ2-7	ASSVGRSSYEQY
TRBV20-1	NA	TRBJ1-1	SASWAANTEAF
TRBV28	NA	TRBJ1-2	ASSLGQGDGYT
TRBV15	NA	TRBJ1-1	ATSRVKRGWENTEAF
TRBV5-4	NA	TRBJ1-2	ASSNDRVVT
TRBV27	once	TRBJ2-7	ASSDQDRPREQY
TRBV5-1	NA	TRBJ2-7	ASSLADRDTYEQY
TRBV5-1	NA	TRBJ2-2	ASSLGQGNTGELF
TRBV6-5	NA	TRBJ1-2	ASNMGGGYT
TRBV4-2	NA	TRBJ2-1	ASSQQLTGAVNEQF
TRBV6-1	NA	TRBJ2-7	ASSEAVSVAVPYEQY
TRBV19	NA	TRBJ2-1	ASSTPNEQF
TRBV3-1/TRBV3-2	NA	TRBJ1-4	ASSPGQGNEKLF
TRBV9	once	TRBJ2-2	ASSVATSVTGELF
TRBV7-6	NA	TRBJ1-5	ASSVGWGQPQH
TRBV5-1	NA	TRBJ1-2	ASSSSTGYGYT
TRBV5-1	NA	TRBJ1-2	ASSLGPAANYGYT
TRBV9	NA	TRBJ2-7	ASSPHAGTGDEQY
TRBV21-1	NA	TRBJ1-1	ASSKPFSRGLTEAF
TRBV11-3	few	TRBJ2-1	ASSRTQVNEQF
TRBV2	NA	TRBJ2-2	ASRADNTGELF
TRBV6-5	NA	TRBJ1-4	ASSYSGNPEKLF
TRBV27	NA	TRBJ1-2	ASSPGTVYGYT
TRBV9	NA	TRBJ2-7	ASSKRSRGLAGRLVYEQY
TRBV29-1	NA	TRBJ2-4	SAAEANIQY
TRBV24-1	NA	TRBJ2-1	ATKPGTQPYYNEQF